Following are 10 T cell receptor beta chains from one sample sequenced in a study of control samples from healthy donors and cancer patients. Clones were read by immunoSEQ multiplex PCR, and TCRdb kept only the in-frame ones, dropping some. The sample has some 23,000 clones; more than 80% are singletons. The sequencing input was PBMCs. The receptors were sampled from a man in his fifties or sixties with head and neck cancer.

This chain joins TRBV11-3 and TRBJ2-1, with no clear D. Germline lookup yields CDR1 SGHNT and CDR2 YENEEA. V was clipped by 4 bases and J by 2 bases, with 12 bases between them. The CDR3 sequence is 15 residues long. CDR3 amino acids: CASSSHSQPYNEQFF. The CDR3 region has the DNA TGTGCCAGCAGCTCTCACTCCCAGCCCTACAATGAGCAGTTCTTC.

The chain couples TRBV11-2 to TRBJ2-7, with D uncertain. Looked up from germline, CDR1 is SGHAT and CDR2 is FQNNGV. V was clipped by 0 bases and J by 5 bases, with 14 bases between them. The CDR3 contains 15 residues. The CDR3 region has the DNA TGTGCCAGCAGCTTAGACCACACTCCCCGCCACGAGCAGTACGTC. Protein sequence: CASSLDHTPRHEQYV.

This clone has a single count. The rearrangement links TRBV5-6 to TRBJ2-1; 10 bases fit TRBD2. Germline values: CDR1 SGHDT, CDR2 YYEEEE. The CDR3 is 15 residues long. Trimming at V came to 4 bases and at J to 3 bases, leaving 4 bases not matched to a gene. This chain's CDR3 is CASSTGLAIYNEQFF. The CDR3 DNA reads TGTGCCAGCAGCACGGGACTAGCGATCTACAATGAGCAGTTCTTC.

In DNA, the CDR3 is TGCGCCAGCAGCCAAGTCGGGGGGGCTGAGACCCAGTACTTC. Translating gives CASSQVGGAETQYF. This rearrangement joins TRBV4-1 to TRBJ2-5; TRBD2 aligns across 8 bases. With V trimmed by 1 base and J by 5 bases, 3 bases remained unmatched. The CDR3 covers 14 residues. Germline CDR1 is MGHRA and CDR2 is YSYEKL.

The genes are TRBV5-4 and TRBJ1-5; D perhaps matches TRBD1 (5 bases). V gave up 4 bases and J gave up 0 bases, with 11 bases separating them. This CDR3 comprises 15 residues. CDR1 SGHNT and CDR2 YYREEE come from the germline V gene (reference sequence). CDR3: CASSTQENSNQPQHF. CDR3 DNA: TGTGCCAGCAGCACACAGGAAAATAGCAATCAGCCCCAGCATTTT.

CDR3 DNA sequence: TGTGCCAGCAGCCCTGGACAGGATCCCTCCTACAATGAGCAGTTCTTC. Protein: CASSPGQDPSYNEQFF. V usage is TRBV16 and J usage is TRBJ2-1, with 7 nucleotides matching TRBD1. From germline, CDR1 is KGHSY and CDR2 FQNENV. The CDR3 is made up of 16 amino acids. The V gene end was trimmed by 4 bases and the J gene end by 0 bases; junction bases not matched to a gene: 6. Full variable domain (rest looked up from reference TRBV16 and TRBJ2-1): GEEVAQTPKHLVRGEGQKAKLYCAPIKGHSYVFWYQQVLKNEFKFLISFQNENVFDETGMPKERFSAKCLPNSPCSLEIQATKLEDSAVYFCASSPGQDPSYNEQFFGPGTRLTVL.

The chain carries TRBV7-9 and TRBJ1-5, with D maybe TRBD1 (6 bases). With 0 bases removed from V and 7 bases from J, the gap between germline ends came to 13 bases. The CDR3 runs to 15 residues. In germline, CDR1 is SEHNR, CDR2 FQNEAQ (reference sequence). The DNA for the CDR3 is TGTGCCAGCAGCTTAGCAGCGGGGGCTGGACAGCCCCAGCATTTT. It yields the protein CASSLAAGAGQPQHF.

The CDR3 DNA reads TGCGCCAGCGCGGCGCAGGGGTTCTACGAGCAGTACTTC. This gives the protein CASAAQGFYEQYF. The V and J genes are TRBV5-1 and TRBJ2-7; D is perhaps TRBD1 (6 bases). This CDR3 region has 13 residues. Trimming pared 7 bases from V and 3 bases from J, leaving 14 bases between. Germline loops: CDR1 SGHRS, CDR2 YFSETQ.

This clone was seen a handful of times. The chain carries TRBV11-3 and TRBJ2-5; no definite D call. Germline V lookup: CDR1 SGHNT, CDR2 YENEEA. The CDR3 is 11 amino acids. V dropped 8 bases and J dropped 5 bases, with 9 bases sitting between them. The DNA for the CDR3 is TGTGCCAGCTCCTCCGGGGAGACCCAGTACTTC. Protein: CASSSGETQYF.

The V call is TRBV4-1, the J call TRBJ2-3; 7 bases are shared with TRBD2. J gave up 2 bases and V 4 bases, and 3 bases lay outside the gene matches. Per the germline V gene, CDR1 is MGHRA and CDR2 is YSYEKL. The length of the CDR3 is 14 residues. In DNA form, the CDR3 reads TGCGCCAGCAGCCCCCGGGACTACACAGATACGCAGTATTTT. Its translation is CASSPRDYTDTQYF.